This T cell receptor beta chain was obtained from a study of T-cell reconstitution after alpha-beta-depleted transplantation in children. It was with unique molecular identifiers that the TCRbeta library was prepared. Using its own MiXCR run on the PCR reads, TCRdb lists one record per CDR3 protein. The sample has about 610,000 distinct CDR3 sequences, under 12% seen once. Germline assignment: CDR1 GTSNPN and CDR2 SVGIG (reference sequence). The CDR3 has 14 residues. After removal of 0 bases from V and 9 bases from J, the junction contained 4 bases not matched to a gene. This clonotype appeared a few times.

The chain combines TRBV30 with TRBJ2-1, with 11 bases fitting TRBD2. This material consisted of PBMCs from the stem cell graft donor, taken from the stem cell graft. The sequence was obtained from a human donor who donated a stem cell graft to a child with acute myeloid leukemia. The CDR3 bases are TGTGCCTGGAGTGTACTAGCGGGAGTATTTGAGCAGTTCTTC. Protein: CAWSVLAGVFEQFF.